This T cell receptor beta chain was profiled in a study of blood T cell repertoires in COVID-19. CDR1 and CDR2 (germline): SQVTM, ANQGSEA. The CDR3 is 14 residues long. With 6 bases removed from V and 4 bases from J, the gap between germline ends came to 15 bases. Authors' methods: Using reference gene primer amplification, nucleated cell counts were estimated. Measured with immunoSEQ multiplex PCR; TCRdb has only the in-frame clones, and not every one. V and J calls plus clone size are reproduced from that table; the DNA served to infer D and trimming. The table includes about 350,000 clones, roughly 87% detected once. Everyone who took part was roughly 18 to 89 years old, and they came from about two dozen US areas. Participants' reported clinical history set cohort assignment.

Material for sequencing was PBMCs or T cells enriched from blood (not recorded which). The V gene is TRBV29-1, the J gene TRBJ1-4; tentative D call: TRBD1 (5 bases). The receptor was isolated from a woman under 40 who had recovered from COVID-19. The CDR3 loop is CSVLDRLDNEKLFF. The CDR3 bases are TGCAGCGTATTAGACAGACTTGATAATGAAAAACTGTTTTTT.